This T cell receptor (beta chain) was sequenced in a study of cytomegalovirus exposure and HLA in healthy donors (dated by TCRdb to 2017 to 2019). Turning to the overall study: According to an earlier analysis of 587 of the donors, about 179 million T cells yielded 90 million to 130 million unique TCR beta sequences and around 280 Gb of sequence data. An early release that covered 500 to 800 HLA-typed donors contained approximately 300 gigabases of sequencing data and some 87 million unique TCR sequences. Among the approximately 400 genotyped donors, about 85% belonged to the genetic ancestry cluster associated with self-reported Caucasian donors. The aim of the study was to test whether cataloging public T cell receptors could identify signatures of past pathogen exposure. The T cell repertoires of 550 to 850 subjects were profiled by immunosequencing and related to cytomegalovirus serostatus. In addition to the first cohort of 650 to 800 subjects, a separate validation cohort of 120 different subjects was used. High-throughput TCR immunosequencing, statistical association of individual TCRs with disease status, and machine learning were combined to predict cytomegalovirus infection status. To study patterns of TCR occurrence, a later analysis re-analyzed previously published TCR beta repertoires from more than 550 donors and added high-resolution HLA genotyping. Rather than drawing on any new phenotypic data, the later analysis identified candidate immune exposures from TCR beta sequences and the way those sequences occurred across donors. An earlier analysis of 587 of the donors used high-throughput TCR beta sequencing to judge whether each TCR beta V gene segment behaved as functional or pseudogenic. Donor age, sex, ethnicity and CMV serostatus were compiled alongside the repertoire data. A later genetic analysis took genome-wide SNP genotypes for about 65% of the 666 donors and used that subset as a discovery cohort. Every repertoire in the discovery cohort had been generated on one and the same sequencing platform. HLA typing covered class I and class II loci at four-digit resolution. The number of donors typed differed by locus, with about 620-630 for A, B, C, DRB1 and DQB1, roughly 520 for DQA1, 600 to 610 for DPA1, and some 440 for DPB1. Because of strong linkage in the cohort, roughly five DR-DQ haplotypes were treated as single units for association and clustering. Among some 400 genotyped donors of the cohort, an average of approximately 240,000 unique TCR beta nucleotide sequences were sequenced per donor, roughly 20% of them non-productive. Summary of the overall study and its limitations: In a later analysis, most CMV-associated TCR beta chains were found to appear HLA-restricted, with HLA associations seemingly driven largely by CMV exposure. Because HLA typing was unavailable for some donors at each locus, only the typed subset was used in association tests. Immune exposure information for the cohort was limited to CMV serostatus. According to a later analysis, parvovirus B19, influenza, CMV and Epstein-Barr virus appeared linked to several top co-occurrence clusters. Sequencing depth was assumed to be roughly uniform across donors in the presence/absence analyses, though that assumption may not hold. Only TCR beta chains were sequenced in this cohort, and the absence of alpha or paired-chain data limited detectable features. Correlated functional status among segregating V segments might reflect linkage disequilibrium, but an unknown experimental factor could not be ruled out. In a later analysis, 15,000 to 20,000 TCR beta sequences were associated with specific HLA alleles at a false discovery rate of 0.05. Most TCR sequences were seen in very few donors, while some public TCRs were found in many individuals. A further reported finding was that TCR beta sequences accurately predicted the HLA-A and HLA-B alleles for most subjects in the first cohort. When HLA alleles, especially DR and DQ, strongly co-occurred, TCR associations were difficult to assign to individual alleles. In both the original and validation cohorts, the classifier was reported to diagnose cytomegalovirus status with high specificity and sensitivity. In vitro tests confirmed that a few of the cytomegalovirus-associated TCR beta chains recognize cytomegalovirus antigens. The sequencing pipeline was judged likely to have produced a cluster of highly shared sequence variants as a technical artifact. The authors suggested that the approach could potentially be extended to other disease states and immunological phenotypes. An earlier analysis of approximately 570 of the donors showed that most TCR beta V segments appeared in productive rearrangements either about 87% or about 30% of the time, which broadly matched IMGT annotations. In a later analysis, HLA-associated TCR beta chains showed more clonal expansion and lower generation probabilities than non-associated chains that were equally common. A later genetic analysis associated a missense DCLRE1C variant with V-gene and J-gene trimming of TCR beta chains, and an independent cohort replicated the association. The study gave a list of 150 to 200 TCR beta chains associated with cytomegalovirus. According to a later genetic analysis, donors in an Asian-associated ancestry cluster had fewer N-insertions in productive TCRs than the roughly 700-donor mean. Because counts were too low, some 16 rarely observed V segments, including chromosome 9 orphons, were excluded from the earlier analysis of 587 of the donors. Because the 87-base-pair reads could not distinguish some IMGT-functional V segments, including TRBV6-2 and TRBV6-3, those segments were excluded. In a later analysis, TCR association rates were found to vary across HLA loci, with the most associated TCRs seen for DRB1 alleles and the fewest for HLA-C alleles.

Details on this clone: Its antigen has not been determined. No base quality values were provided; no much bigger clone lies one nucleotide off.

The cohort was made up of about 610 healthy bone marrow donors. At the time of sampling, every cohort member was nominally healthy, though immune exposures that went unrecorded were likely present. The donor tested CMV seronegative and was one of the 352 seronegative cohort members. Each donor provided a peripheral blood sample, and peripheral blood mononuclear cells were used for TCR beta sequencing. Genomic DNA extraction from the blood cell samples was performed with the Qiagen DNeasy Blood Extraction Kit. The method was the immunoSEQ multiplex PCR assay. For the multiplex PCR, a mixture combining 60 forward primers for TCR Vbeta segments and 13 reverse primers for TCR Jbeta segments was used. A multiplex PCR assay on genomic DNA amplified the CDR3 region of rearranged TCR beta genes. The amplified TCR beta libraries were sequenced on the Illumina HiSeq System as 87-base-pair reads. As for how the authors treated the data: A later analysis counted some 80 million unique TCR beta chains across the 550 to 700 repertoires, and about 10 million of these chains were shared by at least two donors. To remove PCR and sequencing errors, raw reads were error-corrected and collapsed into unique sequences using a nearest-neighbor algorithm that merged closely related sequences. To assign V, D and J gene segments, CDR3 sequences were aligned to IMGT reference sequences. Each retained sequence needed at least a six-nucleotide match to both a V gene segment and a J gene segment. A rearrangement counted as productive if the CDR3 had no stop codons and remained in frame with V and J, and every other rearrangement counted as non-productive. CDR3 was defined according to IMGT convention as the region running from the second conserved V-encoded cysteine to the conserved J-encoded phenylalanine. Sequences without an unambiguous match to a single V gene segment were excluded from the earlier analysis of a few hundred of the donors. In an earlier analysis of some 590 of the donors, a V segment was called functional when productive rearrangements were above 56.7%, and segregating when the standard deviation between donors exceeded 5%. A statistical classification framework was developed to diagnose cytomegalovirus status using the catalog of TCR beta chain sequences. V and J gene assignment, in a later analysis, came from comparing TCR nucleotide sequences with IMGT/GENE-DB human TR gene sequences. In a later analysis, CDR3 sequences and most-parsimonious VDJ recombination scenarios were assigned using the TCRdist pipeline. In a later analysis, each TCR beta chain was defined by its CDR3 amino acid sequence together with its V-gene family, and reads lacking a unique V-gene family were excluded. In a later analysis, a few hundred highly shared, low-generation-probability nucleotide sequences were removed to address suspected cross-contamination and a sequencing artifact. In a later analysis, a clonal expansion index for each public chain was calculated from normalized within-repertoire ranks of inferred template counts. In a later analysis, generation probabilities were computed using a VDJ recombination model fitted to out-of-frame rearrangements, and the results were checked against IGoR. Hypergeometric tests were used in a later analysis to score TCR-TCR, TCR-HLA and TCR-CMV co-occurrence, with a repertoire-size bias correction applied to the TCR pairs. A later analysis estimated false discovery rates by permuting HLA or CMV assignments 20 times. A later analysis grouped co-occurring TCRs with DBSCAN, adding TCRdist sequence similarity when clustering within HLA-allele-positive subsets. Repertoires with fewer than 30,000 or more than 120,000 public chains were left out of co-occurrence clustering, as were a handful of repertoires with anomalous nucleotide sharing. TCRdb holds this immuneACCESS table with in-frame rearrangements only. Some clones are missing; in checked studies, unresolved V genes explain under half, and the rest has no known cause. That table furnishes V, J and clone size, whereas the DNA furnished D and trimming. Recorded for this sample are 62,000 or so clones; 83% of them occurred a single time. Approximately 4.3% of the sample goes to the ten largest clones.

V gives up 5 bases and J gives up 9 bases, and the segment between their germline ends measures 11 bases. From the cysteine through the phenylalanine, the CDR3 covers 11 amino acids. Just CDR3 DNA is preserved here, 33 bases in frame from base 1. CDR1 and CDR2 (SGHAT, FQNNGV) derive from the germline V gene. The receptor was isolated from a young man in good health and CMV-seronegative. The sequence joins TRBV11-2 to TRBJ2-7, with the D segment identity uncertain. The specimen was PBMCs. The nucleotide sequence reads as follows: TGTGCCAGCAGCCTCGTCGCAGGGCAGTACTTC. This yields the protein CASSLVAGQYF.